Sequencing of this TCR beta chain was carried out in a study of beta chain features in type 1 diabetes. Study conclusions and caveats: The naive, central memory and Treg TCRB repertoires looked more alike in patients than they did in healthy donors. Across all four CD4+ subsets, people with type 1 diabetes showed modestly shorter TCRB CDR3s. High-TCR-expressing cells could be over-represented by cDNA sequencing.

Germline-derived CDR1 and CDR2 are SGHKS and YYEKEE (reference sequence). This CDR3 has 15 amino acids. V gave up 1 base and J gave up 4 bases, with 13 bases separating them. This clone has just a few counts. Its target is not known. Expressed TCRB transcripts were sequenced, since all the RNA that had been isolated was reverse transcribed. Naive, central memory and regulatory T cell samples yielded roughly 3.6 million reads on average. Here immunoSEQ multiplex PCR was the method, and the copy in TCRdb shows in-frame clones only, minus some. The table lists 680,000 or so clones, roughly 13% of them singletons.

The genes are TRBV5-5 and TRBJ2-3, with D perhaps matching TRBD1 (6 bases). This TCR came from a man aged 18 to 30 with type 1 diabetes. The sample was naive CD4+ T cells from blood. The CDR3 DNA reads as TGTGCCAGCAGCTTGATGGAACAGGGAGCAGATACGCAGTATTTT. It encodes CASSLMEQGADTQYF.